The 31 T cell receptor beta chains below were found in one sample sequenced in a study of T cell changes during pregnancy in multiple sclerosis. Clones were sequenced by immunoSEQ multiplex PCR, and TCRdb holds only the in-frame ones, with some missing. The table has tens of thousands of clones, over 75% seen once. The sequences come from CD4+ T cells from peripheral blood mononuclear cells, collected before pregnancy. These receptors were collected from a female donor with multiple sclerosis, enrolled in a pregnancy study.

The gene calls are TRBV14 and TRBJ2-7; 10 bases agree with TRBD1. The CDR3 is made up of 17 amino acids. V lost 1 base, J lost 5 bases, and 11 bases stayed unmatched. Looked up from germline, CDR1 is SGHDN and CDR2 is FVKESK. CDR3 loop: CASSQGLRGTGVNEQYF. The CDR3 DNA is TGTGCCAGCAGCCAAGGTCTCCGTGGGACAGGGGTAAACGAGCAGTACTTC. The complete variable domain, with remaining parts taken from reference TRBV14 and TRBJ2-7, reads EAGVTQFPSHSVIEKGQTVTLRCDPISGHDNLYWYRRVMGKEIKFLLHFVKESKQDESGMPNNRFLAERTGGTYSTLKVQPAELEDSGVYFCASSQGLRGTGVNEQYFGPGTRLTVT.

The V and J genes are TRBV7-6 and TRBJ2-7, with 7 bases fitting TRBD1. This CDR3 is built from 14 residues. Per the germline V gene, CDR1 is SGHVS and CDR2 is FNYEAQ. J gave up 1 base and V 5 bases, and 5 bases lay outside the gene matches. CDR3 DNA sequence: TGTGCCAGCAGCCCCGGACAGGTGTCCTACGAGCAGTACTTC. Protein sequence: CASSPGQVSYEQYF.

J is TRBJ1-1 and V is TRBV14, with D unclear. The V gene's germline CDR1 is SGHDN and CDR2 FVKESK. The CDR3 has 13 amino acids. V gave up 0 bases and J gave up 5 bases, with 7 bases separating them. Written as DNA, the CDR3 is TGTGCCAGCAGCCAAGATTACGGGACTGAAGCTTTCTTT. Amino acid sequence: CASSQDYGTEAFF. Based on the CDR3 plus reference TRBV14 and TRBJ1-1, the full variable domain is EAGVTQFPSHSVIEKGQTVTLRCDPISGHDNLYWYRRVMGKEIKFLLHFVKESKQDESGMPNNRFLAERTGGTYSTLKVQPAELEDSGVYFCASSQDYGTEAFFGQGTRLTVV.

This clone was seen a single time. This specimen includes other DNA sequences encoding the same CDR3. The chain uses TRBV9 and TRBJ2-3; weak D call: TRBD1 (6 bases). The CDR3 totals 14 residues. Germline V lookup: CDR1 SGDLS, CDR2 YYNGEE. The germline V and J ends were trimmed by 2 bases and 0 bases, with 7 bases remaining between them. Here the CDR3 reads CASSVGTSTDTQYF. Written as DNA, the CDR3 is TGTGCCAGCAGCGTCGGGACAAGCACAGATACGCAGTATTTT.

The chain uses TRBV5-1 and TRBJ2-3; 8 nucleotides agree with TRBD1. The CDR3 has 15 residues. CDR1 is SGHRS, CDR2 YFSETQ, per germline. J was trimmed by 3 bases and V by 0 bases; bases with no gene match: 3. CDR3 sequence reads: CASSLDDRGTDTQYF. CDR3 in DNA: TGCGCCAGCAGCTTGGACGACAGGGGAACAGATACGCAGTATTTT.

This clone was detected a few times. This chain joins TRBV4-1 and TRBJ1-1; D call uncertain. CDR3 length equals 15 residues. Germline V gives CDR1 MGHRA, CDR2 YSYEKL. The V end was cut by 1 base, the J end by 0 bases, with 9 bases between. CDR3 loop: CASSQVQRMNTEAFF. CDR3 DNA: TGCGCCAGCAGCCAAGTTCAGAGGATGAACACTGAAGCTTTCTTT.

The rearrangement links TRBV10-3 to TRBJ1-2; 7 positions agree with TRBD1. This CDR3 spans 14 amino acids. The germline gives CDR1 ENHRY, CDR2 SYGVKD. V was clipped by 6 bases and J by 4 bases; unmatched bases: 8. The CDR3 region has the DNA TGTGCCATCAGGAAAGACAGGGAAGGCTATGGCTACACCTTC. Translation gives CAIRKDREGYGYTF.

The chain employs TRBV7-8 and TRBJ2-3, with 7 bases identical to TRBD2. V shed 3 bases and J 3 bases; nucleotides not matched to a gene: 15. The germline gives CDR1 SGHVS, CDR2 FQNEAQ. The CDR3 loop spans 18 amino acids. The CDR3 coding sequence is TGTGCCAGCAGCTTCAAAAGACTTTCTAGCGGATTTACAGATACGCAGTATTTT. It codes for CASSFKRLSSGFTDTQYF.

This chain uses TRBV7-8 with TRBJ1-2; possible D gene TRBD1, 6 bases. The CDR3 has 14 amino acids. V was shortened by 1 base and J by 2 bases, with 8 bases between the two germline ends. Per the germline V gene, CDR1 is SGHVS and CDR2 is FQNEAQ. The CDR3 DNA is TGTGCCAGCAGCTTAGATAGGGGGAACTATGGCTACACCTTC. Translated: CASSLDRGNYGYTF.

The chain links TRBV5-1 to TRBJ2-7; TRBD1 matches at 7 bases. The germline V gene encodes CDR1 SGHRS and CDR2 YFSETQ. V was pared by 1 base and J by 4 bases, with 8 bases of the junction left unmatched. This CDR3 spans 15 amino acids. CDR3 coding DNA: TGCGCCAGCAGCTTGACAGGGGCATCCGTATACGAGCAGTACTTC. Translating it yields CASSLTGASVYEQYF. The variable domain in full, with the rest retrieved from reference TRBV5-1 and TRBJ2-7, is KAGVTQTPRYLIKTRGQQVTLSCSPISGHRSVSWYQQTPGQGLQFLFEYFSETQRNKGNFPGRFSGRQFSNSRSEMNVSTLELGDSALYLCASSLTGASVYEQYFGPGTRLTVT.

The chain recombines TRBV5-6 with TRBJ2-7; 9 nucleotides agree with TRBD1. Germline trimming cut 3 bases from V and 4 bases from J; bases unmatched to any gene: 5. CDR3 length: 14 amino acids. The germline V gene encodes CDR1 SGHDT and CDR2 YYEEEE. Here the CDR3 reads CASSSLGTGYEQYF. The CDR3 bases are TGTGCCAGCAGCTCGCTTGGGACAGGGTACGAGCAGTACTTC.

The CDR3 DNA reads TGCAGCGTCGAAAGATGGGGGCGCACAGATACGCAGTATTTT. It encodes CSVERWGRTDTQYF. This chain uses TRBV29-1 with TRBJ2-3; weak D call: TRBD1 (6 bases). Trimming pared 6 bases from V and 1 base from J, leaving 14 bases between. The length of the CDR3 is 14 residues. Germline V gene lookup returns CDR1 SQVTM and CDR2 ANQGSEA.

The chain recombines TRBV19 with TRBJ2-2; 8 bases agree with TRBD2. The CDR3 runs to 16 residues. The germline gives CDR1 LNHDA, CDR2 SQIVND (reference sequence). V gave up 9 bases and J gave up 1 base; unmatched junction bases: 10. CDR3 residues: CASRKVTSGNTGELFF. DNA for the CDR3: TGTGCCAGCCGCAAAGTCACTAGCGGGAACACCGGGGAGCTGTTTTTT.

CDR3 residues: CASSPQGAYNEQFF. The CDR3 DNA reads as TGTGCCAGCTCACCACAGGGGGCCTACAATGAGCAGTTCTTC. The chain carries TRBV18 and TRBJ2-1; D is possibly TRBD1 (6 bases). This CDR3 region has 14 residues. V lost 1 base, J lost 2 bases, and 6 bases lay in between. CDR1 and CDR2 from the germline V gene are KGHSH and LQKENI. Together with reference TRBV18 and TRBJ2-1, the CDR3 gives the full variable domain: NAGVMQNPRHLVRRRGQEARLRCSPMKGHSHVYWYRQLPEEGLKFMVYLQKENIIDESGMPKERFSAEFPKEGPSILRIQQVVRGDSAAYFCASSPQGAYNEQFFGPGTRLTVL.

Only a few counts were recorded for this clone. V and J are TRBV19 and TRBJ1-2, with D perhaps matching TRBD1 (5 bases). V shed 10 bases and J shed 1 base, with 16 bases lying between them. From germline, CDR1 is LNHDA and CDR2 SQIVND (reference sequence). This CDR3 comprises 14 residues. The CDR3 nucleotides are TGTGCCACGCAGAGAACAGGCCTTAACTATGGCTACACCTTC. This encodes CATQRTGLNYGYTF.

V gene TRBV6-6 combines with J gene TRBJ2-7, with TRBD1 as a possible D gene (7 bases). Deletions cut 5 bases from V and 10 bases from J, with 21 bases between. The CDR3 spans 14 residues. CDR1 and CDR2 (germline): MNHNY, SVGAGI (reference sequence). The CDR3 DNA sequence: TGTGCCAGCAGTCCTCCGGGACAGAGGGAGGCCCAGTACTTC. Translation gives CASSPPGQREAQYF.

The genes are TRBV29-1 and TRBJ2-1; D might be TRBD1 (5 bases). The CDR3 spans 15 residues. Per the germline V gene, CDR1 is SQVTM and CDR2 is ANQGSEA. Trimming took off 6 bases at V and 0 bases at J, with 15 bases between the two ends. Here the CDR3 reads CSVSNRQSSYNEQFF. CDR3 DNA: TGCAGCGTCTCAAATAGACAGAGCTCCTACAATGAGCAGTTCTTC.

This chain joins TRBV9 and TRBJ2-2; TRBD2 matches 10 bases. V lost 0 bases and J lost 0; bases outside the gene matches: 14. The CDR3 covers 21 residues. Germline assignment: CDR1 SGDLS and CDR2 YYNGEE. The CDR3 DNA is TGTGCCAGCAGCGTAGCACCGGGGGGTCTAGCGGGAGTATCGAACACCGGGGAGCTGTTTTTT. Its translation is CASSVAPGGLAGVSNTGELFF. Full variable domain (outside the CDR3, taken from reference TRBV9 and TRBJ2-2): DSGVTQTPKHLITATGQRVTLRCSPRSGDLSVYWYQQSLDQGLQFLIQYYNGEERAKGNILERFSAQQFPDLHSELNLSSLELGDSALYFCASSVAPGGLAGVSNTGELFFGEGSRLTVL.

CDR3: CASSLGQGRGKLFF. CDR3 DNA sequence: TGTGCCAGCTCACTAGGACAAGGGAGGGGAAAACTGTTTTTT. This chain links TRBV18 with TRBJ1-4; possible D gene TRBD1, 5 bases. The germline V gene encodes CDR1 KGHSH and CDR2 LQKENI. Trimming took 4 bases from V and 10 from J, leaving 16 bases between them. CDR3 length: 14 residues.

Here the CDR3 reads CASSLFGTGGKGLAEAFF. The CDR3 DNA sequence: TGTGCCAGCAGTTTATTCGGGACAGGGGGTAAAGGGCTAGCTGAAGCTTTCTTT. The gene calls are TRBV27 and TRBJ1-1; 11 bases line up with TRBD1. This CDR3 has 18 residues. V shed 1 base, J shed 6 bases, and the junction held 13 bases outside the gene matches. Per germline, CDR1 MNHEY and CDR2 SMNVEV (reference sequence).

This clone was counted a single time. This rearrangement joins TRBV4-2 to TRBJ2-7; 15 bases map to TRBD2. The CDR3 is 17 amino acids. V dropped 1 base and J dropped 6; count of bases not matched to a gene: 7. Germline CDR1 reads LGHNA; CDR2 reads YNFKEQ. CDR3: CASSQAPGLAGGLEQYF. The CDR3 DNA reads as TGTGCCAGCAGCCAAGCCCCCGGACTAGCGGGGGGGCTCGAGCAGTACTTC.

This sequence joins TRBV4-1 and TRBJ2-5; maybe TRBD2 (6 bases). Trimming stripped 0 bases from V and 5 bases from J, with 10 bases between. The CDR3 covers 14 residues. Per the germline V gene, CDR1 is MGHRA and CDR2 is YSYEKL. In nucleotides, the CDR3 is TGCGCCAGCAGCCAAGATGGAGGGAGGGAGACCCAGTACTTC. Translated, it gives CASSQDGGRETQYF.

V and J are TRBV19 and TRBJ2-2; 10 bases are a match to TRBD1. Looked up from germline, CDR1 is LNHDA and CDR2 is SQIVND (reference sequence). The V and J ends lost 5 bases and 5 bases, in that order; junction bases with no gene match: 5. There are 15 residues in the CDR3. The CDR3 protein is CASSYRDRGTGELFF. The CDR3, as DNA: TGTGCCAGTAGTTACCGGGACAGGGGAACCGGGGAGCTGTTTTTT.

This clone was seen once. This chain joins TRBV5-4 and TRBJ2-5; 10 bases fit TRBD2. The CDR3 runs 16 residues. The germline V gene encodes CDR1 SGHNT and CDR2 YYREEE (reference sequence). J was trimmed by 6 bases and V by 3 bases; bases with no gene match: 11. The CDR3 region is CASSSAASGSKQTQYF. The CDR3 DNA reads as TGTGCCAGCAGCTCCGCAGCTAGCGGGAGTAAACAGACCCAGTACTTC.

This chain joins TRBV27 and TRBJ1-5; D not resolved. CDR1 is MNHEY and CDR2 is SMNVEV in the germline V gene (reference sequence). CDR3 length equals 16 residues. Trimming took 1 base from V and 1 from J, leaving 11 bases between them. The CDR3 DNA reads as TGTGCCAGCAGTTTATTATACCGGGGAAGCAATCAGCCCCAGCATTTT. The encoded protein is CASSLLYRGSNQPQHF.

V is TRBV27 and J is TRBJ1-2; D unresolved. The CDR3 has 14 residues. Trimming removed 8 bases at V and 4 bases at J, with 17 bases between. The germline gives CDR1 MNHEY, CDR2 SMNVEV (reference sequence). DNA for the CDR3: TGTGCCAGCGGGCCTAATGGGGAGATCTATGGCTACACCTTC. It codes for CASGPNGEIYGYTF.

The chain uses TRBV28 and TRBJ1-3, with a tentative D call TRBD1 (6 bases). The CDR3 consists of 14 residues. The V and J ends lost 5 bases and 2 bases respectively, with 10 bases between them. Germline lookup yields CDR1 MDHEN and CDR2 SYDVKM. CDR3 in amino acids: CASSLGTPGNTIYF. DNA of the CDR3: TGTGCCAGCAGTCTCGGGACACCTGGAAACACCATATATTTT.

The chain's CDR3 is CASSLAGSANIQYF. The CDR3 nucleotides read TGTGCCAGCAGCTTGGCGGGTAGCGCAAACATTCAGTACTTC. The chain carries TRBV7-3 and TRBJ2-4, with D possibly TRBD2 on 5 matching bases. The CDR3 extends over 14 amino acids. Per germline, CDR1 SGHTA and CDR2 FQGTGA. Trimming cost V 3 bases and J 6 bases, with 12 bases left between them.

DNA of the CDR3: TGCGCCAGCAGCCAAGCCCCAGGAGGCTACACCTTC. Its translation is CASSQAPGGYTF. V gene TRBV4-3 combines with J gene TRBJ1-2, with no clear D. The CDR3 is made up of 12 amino acids. V lost 1 base to trimming and J lost 8 bases, with 8 bases between them. Germline CDR1 is LGHNA and CDR2 is YSLEER.

With regard to this clone: Other DNA sequences in this specimen translate into the identical CDR3. V gene TRBV19 combines with J gene TRBJ1-1, with a weak D call TRBD1 (5 bases). The CDR3 covers 14 residues. Germline V lookup: CDR1 LNHDA, CDR2 SQIVND (reference sequence). Between the trimmed V and J ends, which lost 6 bases and 0 bases, there was a span of 11 bases. The CDR3 reads CASRDTSMNTEAFF. CDR3 sequence (DNA): TGTGCCAGTAGGGACACCTCGATGAACACTGAAGCTTTCTTT.

The chain links TRBV4-2 to TRBJ1-6; 10 nucleotides line up with TRBD1. Germline V gene lookup returns CDR1 LGHNA and CDR2 YNFKEQ. The V and J ends lost 4 bases and 8 bases, in that order; junction bases with no gene match: 2. This CDR3 has 14 amino acids. CDR3 region: CASSPTGGYSPLHF. The CDR3 nucleotides read TGTGCCAGCAGCCCGACAGGGGGCTATTCACCCCTCCACTTT.